This T cell receptor (beta chain) was profiled in a study of PD-L1 blockade in urothelial cancer. Overall study context: Patients with male sex and bladder-origin urothelial cancer accounted for about nine tenths of the roughly 29 enrolled. Study-level results: Better survival was predicted when blood TCR clonality before treatment fell below the median.

Clones were read by immunoSEQ multiplex PCR, and TCRdb kept only the in-frame ones, dropping some. The table records under 30,000 clones, 84% of them present only once. This CDR3 region has 15 residues. Germline lookup yields CDR1 SGHRS and CDR2 YFSETQ. Trimming removed 0 bases at V and 4 bases at J, with 11 bases between. A word on this clone: The antigen is unknown.

Anywhere from 1 to 8 samples came from each patient, spanning pretreatment and on-treatment. This TCR derives from a man aged 70 or older with urothelial cancer. Sequences were derived from PBMCs, sampled around atezolizumab (anti-PD-L1) treatment. The chain recombines TRBV5-1 with TRBJ2-1; D unclear. CDR3 residues: CASSLEAKRYNEQFF. CDR3 nucleotides: TGCGCCAGCAGCTTGGAAGCGAAAAGGTACAATGAGCAGTTCTTC.